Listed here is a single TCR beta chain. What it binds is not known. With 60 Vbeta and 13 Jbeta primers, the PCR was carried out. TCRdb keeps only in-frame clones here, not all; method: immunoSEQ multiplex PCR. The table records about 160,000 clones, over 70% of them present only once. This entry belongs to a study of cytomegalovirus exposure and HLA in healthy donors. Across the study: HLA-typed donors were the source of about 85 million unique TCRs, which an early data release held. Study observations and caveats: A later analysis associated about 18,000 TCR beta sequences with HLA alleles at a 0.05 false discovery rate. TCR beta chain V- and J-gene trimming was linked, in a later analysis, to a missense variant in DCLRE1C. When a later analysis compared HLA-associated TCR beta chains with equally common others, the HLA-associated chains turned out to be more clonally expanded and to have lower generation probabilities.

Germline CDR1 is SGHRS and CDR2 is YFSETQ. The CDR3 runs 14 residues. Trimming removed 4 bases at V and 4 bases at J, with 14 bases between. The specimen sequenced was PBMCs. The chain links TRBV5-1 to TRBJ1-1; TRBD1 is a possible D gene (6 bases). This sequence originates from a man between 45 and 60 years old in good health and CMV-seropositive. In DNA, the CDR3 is TGCGCCAGCAGCAGGGACAATTATGCCACTGAAGCTTTCTTT. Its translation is CASSRDNYATEAFF.